This entry lists 2 T cell receptor beta chains sequenced from one sample in a study of cytotoxic CD8 clonotypes in ibrutinib-treated CLL. Assay: immunoSEQ multiplex PCR; the TCRdb copy retains only in-frame clones and omits some. The profile covers roughly 330,000 clones, with 67% appearing a single time and around 6.3% taken by the ten largest. Sequenced here: PBMCs, sampled after 36 months of ibrutinib treatment. The origin of the receptors is a human donor with chronic lymphocytic leukemia.

The chain recombines TRBV19 with TRBJ1-5; D unclear. This CDR3 region has 14 residues. In germline, CDR1 is LNHDA, CDR2 SQIVND (reference sequence). V lost 4 bases to trimming and J lost 5 bases, with 12 bases between them. In nucleotides, the CDR3 is TGTGCCAGTAGTACCCGGGCACCCGATCAGCCCCAGCATTTT. Amino acid sequence: CASSTRAPDQPQHF.

This clone was seen only a few times. The chain has TRBV15 and TRBJ2-5; no clear D. CDR3 length: 14 residues. V gave up 0 bases and J gave up 2 bases, with 7 bases separating them. Per germline, CDR1 LNHNV and CDR2 YYDKDF (reference sequence). CDR3 coding DNA: TGTGCCACCAGCAGAGATCGGGCGCAAGAGACCCAGTACTTC. This sequence encodes CATSRDRAQETQYF. Using reference TRBV15 and TRBJ2-5 for the parts outside the CDR3, the full variable domain is DAMVIQNPRYQVTQFGKPVTLSCSQTLNHNVMYWYQQKSSQAPKLLFHYYDKDFNNEADTPDNFQSRRPNTSFCFLDIRSPGLGDTAMYLCATSRDRAQETQYFGPGTRLLVL.